The clone carrying this T cell receptor (beta chain) appeared once. Antigen: not known. The entry originates in a study of cytomegalovirus exposure and HLA in healthy donors. Study-level findings and limits: Roughly even sequencing depth across donors was the assumption behind the presence/absence analyses.

Germline loops: CDR1 SNHLY, CDR2 FYNNEI. The CDR3 totals 15 residues. The V gene lost 5 bases and the J gene lost 4 bases, with 16 bases spanning the gap. PCR was performed using 60 Vbeta and 13 Jbeta primers. Produced via immunoSEQ multiplex PCR; TCRdb's table is partial and in-frame only. The table records around 160,000 clones, 60% to 85% of them present only once. V gene TRBV2 combines with J gene TRBJ2-3; perhaps TRBD2 as D (7 bases). The sample taken for sequencing was PBMCs. This clonotype was sampled from a woman in her thirties or forties in good health and CMV-seropositive. Written as DNA, the CDR3 is TGTGCCAGCAGTAACATGGGGGGGCAAGCAGATACGCAGTATTTT. It is translated as CASSNMGGQADTQYF.